What follows are 24 T cell receptor beta chains derived from one specimen sequenced in a study of T cells of healthy individuals (dated by TCRdb to the late 2010s). Library preparation employed 5' RACE. The run used an Illumina MiSeq. The public reads were reprocessed in TCRdb via fastp at Q25 and MiXCR, keeping in-frame beta chains. A single entry per CDR3 protein holds the most common genes and DNA from its merged rows. This sample lists about 96,000 distinct CDR3 sequences; roughly a sixth were detected once. The ten most abundant clones make up under 7.5% of the sample. These receptors all come from a human donor in good health.

The chain carries TRBV28 and TRBJ2-1, with 7 bases aligning to TRBD2. Germline loops: CDR1 MDHEN, CDR2 SYDVKM. The V and J ends lost 8 bases and 7 bases, in that order; junction bases with no gene match: 2. The CDR3 consists of 11 residues. The CDR3 here is CASWGGNEQFF. The DNA for the CDR3 is TGTGCCAGCTGGGGAGGGAATGAGCAGTTCTTC.

This clonotype was counted a single time. The rearrangement links TRBV30 to TRBJ1-1; D ambiguous. Germline V lookup: CDR1 GTSNPN, CDR2 SVGIG (reference sequence). The V end lost 5 bases, the J end lost 4 bases, and 2 bases lay between the germline ends. The CDR3 covers 9 residues. The CDR3 protein is CAWRTEAFF. The CDR3 nucleotides read TGTGCCTGGCGCACTGAAGCTTTCTTT.

At least ten counts were recorded for this clonotype. J is TRBJ2-7 and V is TRBV20-1; 7 positions agree with TRBD2. This CDR3 is 17 amino acids long. V was pared by 2 bases and J by 4 bases, with 17 bases of the junction left unmatched. Germline lookup yields CDR1 DFQATT and CDR2 SNEGSKA (reference sequence). CDR3 amino acids: CSARSLGEGFLAYEQYF. As DNA, the CDR3 is TGCAGTGCTAGAAGTTTAGGGGAGGGTTTTCTGGCATACGAGCAGTACTTC.

This clonotype was seen a handful of times. This chain connects TRBV27 to TRBJ2-1; D unclear. CDR3 size: 13 residues. Germline V CDR1 and CDR2: MNHEY, SMNVEV (reference sequence). The V gene lost 1 base and the J gene lost 8 bases, with 9 bases spanning the gap. The DNA for the CDR3 is TGTGCCAGCAGTTTATACGTCCGAGATGAGCAGTTCTTC. Amino acid sequence: CASSLYVRDEQFF.

The rearrangement joins TRBV6-2 or TRBV6-3 to TRBJ2-7, with D perhaps being TRBD1 or TRBD2 (5 bases each). Germline CDR1 is MNHEY and CDR2 is SVGEGT. Trimming shortened V by 5 bases and J by 0 bases, and 14 bases separated the two germline ends. The CDR3 covers 15 residues. The CDR3 reads CASSHPVGTSYEQYF. As DNA, the CDR3 is TGTGCCAGCAGTCACCCGGTTGGGACCTCCTACGAGCAGTACTTC.

The table lists this clonotype with a few counts. The genes are TRBV7-9 and TRBJ2-1; 15 bases are a match to TRBD2. In germline, CDR1 is SEHNR, CDR2 FQNEAQ (reference sequence). The J segment lost 0 bases and the V segment lost 0 bases, leaving 9 bases of the junction unmatched. This CDR3 spans 21 amino acids. In DNA, the CDR3 is TGTGCCAGCAGCTTAGCGCGAGGACTAGCGGGAGGGTCGGACTCCTACAATGAGCAGTTCTTC. This translates into CASSLARGLAGGSDSYNEQFF.

A few counts support this clonotype. This sequence joins TRBV7-7 and TRBJ2-7, with unresolved D. The CDR3 length is 10 residues. Germline values: CDR1 SSHAT, CDR2 FNYEAQ (reference sequence). The CDR3 DNA sequence: TGTGCTCCCCGCCCTGGAGAGCAGTACTTC. Encoded protein: CAPRPGEQYF.

J is TRBJ1-4 and V is TRBV7-8; D is unresolved. V lost 5 bases and J lost 0, with 7 bases in between. The CDR3 has 14 residues. Germline assignment: CDR1 SGHVS and CDR2 FQNEAQ. The CDR3 DNA reads as TGTGCCAGCAGCCGGACGACAACTAATGAAAAACTGTTTTTT. Its translation is CASSRTTTNEKLFF.

This clonotype was seen more than once but under ten times. V is TRBV4-2 and J is TRBJ2-7; 10 bases map to TRBD2. The ends lost 0 bases at V and 2 bases at J; junction bases unmatched: 4. This CDR3 has 16 residues. Germline CDR1 is LGHNA and CDR2 is YNFKEQ. CDR3 sequence reads: CASSQEGLAVAYEQYF. For the CDR3, the DNA is TGTGCCAGCAGCCAAGAAGGACTAGCGGTGGCCTACGAGCAGTACTTC.

At least ten counts were recorded for this clonotype. This rearrangement joins TRBV24-1 to TRBJ1-5, with a tentative D call TRBD1 (6 bases). V was shortened by 7 bases and J by 4 bases, with 13 bases between the two germline ends. This CDR3 comprises 14 residues. The germline CDR1 and CDR2 sequences are KGHDR and SFDVKD. DNA of the CDR3: TGTGCCACCAGCCCTAACCAGGGGAATCAGCCCCAGCATTTT. It specifies CATSPNQGNQPQHF.

This clonotype was detected a few times. This rearrangement joins TRBV7-2 to TRBJ1-6, with 10 positions matching TRBD1. Germline CDR1 is SGHTA and CDR2 is FQGNSA. This CDR3 is 15 amino acids long. J lost 7 bases, V lost 6 bases, and 6 bases had no gene match. CDR3 sequence reads: CASSSPGQGNSPLHF. In DNA, the CDR3 is TGTGCCAGCAGTTCACCGGGACAGGGGAATTCACCCCTCCACTTT.

The chain links TRBV2 to TRBJ2-3; D is ambiguous. CDR1 and CDR2 (germline): SNHLY, FYNNEI. This CDR3 contains 13 residues. Trimming removed 2 bases at V and 3 bases at J, with 6 bases between. CDR3 bases: TGTGCCAGCAGTGAAACCCAGACAGATACGCAGTATTTT. Translation gives CASSETQTDTQYF.

This clonotype has ten or more counts. The rearrangement links TRBV28 to TRBJ2-7; 7 bases match TRBD2. There are 15 residues in the CDR3. V shed 2 bases, J shed 4 bases, and the junction held 8 bases outside the gene matches. The germline gives CDR1 MDHEN, CDR2 SYDVKM. CDR3 coding DNA: TGTGCCAGCAGTTTAACCGGGGGGAAAATGTACGAGCAGTACTTC. It is translated as CASSLTGGKMYEQYF.

The chain uses TRBV3-1 and TRBJ2-1; TRBD2 agrees at 11 bases. This CDR3 contains 20 residues. The V and J ends lost 5 bases and 0 bases, in that order; junction bases with no gene match: 15. Germline loops: CDR1 LGHDT, CDR2 YNNKEL (reference sequence). This CDR3 is CASSFRGLAGGGVSYNEQFF. The CDR3 coding sequence is TGTGCCAGCAGCTTCCGGGGGTTAGCGGGAGGGGGGGTCTCCTACAATGAGCAGTTCTTC.

This clonotype appeared many times. Here the CDR3 DNA reads TGCAGTGCTAGACTAGTGCCTTGGGAGACCCAGTACTTC. Its protein is CSARLVPWETQYF. The rearrangement uses TRBV20-1 and TRBJ2-5; no clear D. The V gene's germline CDR1 is DFQATT and CDR2 SNEGSKA (reference sequence). The CDR3 has 13 amino acids. V was shortened by 2 bases and J by 5 bases, with 12 bases between the two germline ends.

This chain connects TRBV10-3 to TRBJ2-1; 12 bases map to TRBD2. The germline V gene has CDR1 ENHRY and CDR2 SYGVKD. The CDR3 has 14 amino acids. V shed 10 bases and J 7 bases; nucleotides not matched to a gene: 8. CDR3 amino acids: CATVQTSGGNEQFF. Here the CDR3 DNA reads TGTGCCACGGTGCAGACTAGCGGGGGAAATGAGCAGTTCTTC.

The CDR3 region has the DNA TGTGCCAGCATAGGCAGTATCTCCGGAGAGACCCAGTACTTC. Its translation: CASIGSISGETQYF. The rearrangement uses TRBV2 and TRBJ2-5; D gene uncertain. V lost 7 bases and J 4 bases, leaving 16 bases between the germline ends. The CDR3 runs 14 residues. Germline CDR1 SNHLY, CDR2 FYNNEI.

This clonotype was seen many times. The chain has TRBV7-2 and TRBJ2-6; D gene ambiguous. V was cut by 4 bases and J by 0 bases, with 13 bases left in between. CDR3 length equals 17 residues. Germline V CDR1 and CDR2: SGHTA, FQGNSA. The CDR3: CASSSRGGISGANVLTF. For the CDR3, the DNA is TGTGCCAGCAGCTCCCGAGGTGGCATCTCTGGGGCCAACGTCCTGACTTTC. The full variable domain, rest sourced from reference TRBV7-2 and TRBJ2-6, is GAGVSQSPSNKVTEKGKDVELRCDPISGHTALYWYRQSLGQGLEFLIYFQGNSAPDKSGLPSDRFSAERTGGSVSTLTIQRTQQEDSAVYLCASSSRGGISGANVLTFGAGSRLTVL.

The table lists this clonotype with many counts. This sequence joins TRBV7-9 and TRBJ1-5; possible D gene TRBD1, 5 bases. Deletions cut 9 bases from V and 0 bases from J, with 18 bases between. The CDR3 totals 16 residues. From germline, CDR1 is SEHNR and CDR2 FQNEAQ (reference sequence). The CDR3 region has the DNA TGTGCCAGATCCCTCACAGGACCCTATAGCAATCAGCCCCAGCATTTT. Protein sequence: CARSLTGPYSNQPQHF.

The chain employs TRBV28 and TRBJ2-2; D might be TRBD1 (6 bases). Germline CDR1 reads MDHEN; CDR2 reads SYDVKM. V dropped 2 bases and J dropped 0 bases, with 10 bases sitting between them. The length of the CDR3 is 16 residues. The CDR3 sequence is CASSLPGVPNTGELFF. The CDR3 DNA reads TGTGCCAGCAGTTTACCAGGGGTGCCGAACACCGGGGAGCTGTTTTTT.

The sample holds a few counts of this clonotype. This sequence joins TRBV3-1 and TRBJ1-2, with D unclear. Between the trimmed V and J ends, which lost 3 bases and 6 bases, there was a span of 14 bases. CDR1 and CDR2 (germline): LGHDT, YNNKEL (reference sequence). The CDR3 is 14 residues long. CDR3 in DNA: TGTGCCAGCAGCCACCGTCAACTTCGAGATGGCTACACCTTC. Translated, it gives CASSHRQLRDGYTF.

This clonotype turned up a few times. The rearrangement links TRBV28 to TRBJ1-1, with 7 bases identical to TRBD1. V shed 10 bases, J shed 8 bases, and the junction held 10 bases outside the gene matches. CDR1 is MDHEN, CDR2 SYDVKM, per germline. CDR3 length: 12 residues. The CDR3 spells CATAETGKEAFF. The CDR3 DNA sequence: TGTGCCACCGCGGAGACAGGGAAGGAAGCTTTCTTT.

This clonotype has more than one count but fewer than ten. V usage is TRBV9 and J usage is TRBJ1-5; TRBD1 might be the D (6 bases). The CDR3 is 12 amino acids. Germline CDR1 and CDR2: SGDLS and YYNGEE. V was trimmed by 3 bases and J by 15 bases, leaving 16 bases between them. The CDR3 is CASSARDTGVHF. CDR3 DNA sequence: TGTGCCAGCAGCGCCCGGGACACCGGAGTGCATTTT.

This sequence joins TRBV28 and TRBJ1-5; the match to TRBD1 covers 7 bases. In germline, CDR1 is MDHEN, CDR2 SYDVKM. The CDR3 has 16 residues. With V trimmed by 5 bases and J by 1 base, 8 bases remained unmatched. CDR3 sequence: CASSRGQGESNQPQHF. CDR3 nucleotides: TGTGCCAGCAGTCGTGGGCAGGGGGAAAGCAATCAGCCCCAGCATTTT.